The clone carrying this TCR beta chain turned up a few times. Its antigen is undetermined. This CDR3 comprises 17 residues. CDR1 and CDR2 from the germline V gene are SQVTM and ANQGSEA. Trimming removed 3 bases from V and 4 bases from J; junction bases left unmatched: 16. Unique molecular identifiers had been added to the TCR beta cDNA libraries. Roughly 500,000 cDNA molecules were recovered from an input of roughly 0.85 to 10 million T cells. TCRdb processed the PCR reads anew with MiXCR; each CDR3 protein has one entry. The repertoire consists of 700,000 to 800,000 distinct CDR3 sequences, with roughly 27% occurring once and the leading ten covering more than 0.55%. This record comes from a study of post-analysis software for immune sequencing data. Study at large: Included among the disease courses, which were recorded for the cohort, were relapsing-remitting, secondary progressive and progressive-relapsing multiple sclerosis. Findings of the study overall: TRBV5-6, TRBV5-1 and TRBV20-1 belonged to a set of about five TRBV segments that were more frequent in patients than controls. Same-batch preparations were strongly co-clustered by F measure.

The TCR comes from a girl aged 5-17 years with multiple sclerosis. The source material was blood. V is TRBV29-1 and J is TRBJ1-1, with 8 bases lining up with TRBD1. CDR3 amino acids: CSVEADRTGFSGTEAFF. The CDR3 region has the DNA TGCAGCGTTGAGGCCGACCGGACAGGGTTTTCTGGCACTGAAGCTTTCTTT.